This T cell receptor (beta chain) is drawn from a study of OX40 agonist ivuxolimab in advanced cancers. Overall study results and limits: CD4+ and CD8+ T cells in blood underwent clonal expansion by week 6 at 0.1 to 3.0 mg/kg. The average count of expanded clones was higher among CD8+ T cells than among CD4+.

Cycle 7 day 1, cycle 4 day 1, and baseline were the timepoints at which blood was sampled. Produced via immunoSEQ multiplex PCR; TCRdb's table is partial and in-frame only. The table has 90,000 to 100,000 clones, roughly nine tenths seen once. About this clone itself: Its antigen is currently unknown.

Germline V gene lookup returns CDR1 MNHNS and CDR2 SASEGT. V was clipped by 0 bases and J by 1 base, with 11 bases between them. The CDR3 consists of 16 residues. This chain links TRBV6-1 with TRBJ2-3; D uncertain. The sequences come from CD4+ or CD8+ T cells sorted from blood, collected in a trial of the OX40 agonist ivuxolimab. The receptor was isolated from an adult with an advanced solid tumor such as melanoma, head and neck, liver or kidney cancer. CDR3 in amino acids: CASSEAAGPGTDTQYF. CDR3 bases: TGTGCCAGCAGTGAAGCGGCAGGTCCTGGCACAGATACGCAGTATTTT.